Below are 8 T cell receptor beta chains sequenced from a single sample in a study of control samples from healthy donors and cancer patients. Libraries were prepared by immunoSEQ multiplex PCR; TCRdb keeps only in-frame clonotypes and omits some of them. The sample gives some 120,000 clones, approximately 88% of which show up once; roughly 43% is in the top ten. Specimen: blood. These receptors came from a man aged 50 to 59 in good health.

This clone was recorded once. The genes are TRBV30 and TRBJ2-2; D is ambiguous. Trimming removed 2 bases from V and 4 bases from J, with 5 bases in between. The germline V gene has CDR1 GTSNPN and CDR2 SVGIG (reference sequence). The CDR3 spans 12 residues. CDR3 in DNA: TGTGCCTGGAGTTTAGCCACCGGGGAGCTGTTTTTT. Protein sequence: CAWSLATGELFF.

The V gene is TRBV6-5, the J gene TRBJ1-2; D perhaps matches TRBD1 (5 bases). This CDR3 is 15 amino acids long. Per germline, CDR1 MNHEY and CDR2 SVGAGI. V was shortened by 6 bases and J by 0 bases, with 14 bases between the two germline ends. CDR3 loop: CASRRDGATNYGYTF. CDR3 bases: TGTGCCAGCAGAAGGGACGGCGCGACTAACTATGGCTACACCTTC.

The table lists this clone with a count of one. V and J are TRBV29-1 and TRBJ2-2; D gene ambiguous. V was pared by 4 bases and J by 0 bases, with 9 bases between. The CDR3 is 14 residues long. Per germline, CDR1 SQVTM and CDR2 ANQGSEA. This chain's CDR3 is CSVVVPSNTGELFF. The CDR3 DNA follows: TGCAGCGTTGTTGTCCCTTCGAACACCGGGGAGCTGTTTTTT.

This clone was seen just once. At the DNA level, this CDR3 is encoded by other sequences in the same sample as well. The gene calls are TRBV5-1 and TRBJ2-5, with 8 bases matching TRBD2. V was pared by 4 bases and J by 1 base, with 3 bases of the junction left unmatched. CDR1 is SGHRS, CDR2 YFSETQ, per germline. The CDR3 consists of 14 residues. The CDR3 DNA is TGCGCCAGCAGCCCGGCGGGGGGCCAAGAGACCCAGTACTTC. Amino acids: CASSPAGGQETQYF.

The genes are TRBV6-2 or TRBV6-3 and TRBJ1-1; 9 positions agree with TRBD1. The germline CDR1 and CDR2 sequences are MNHEY and SVGEGT. The V and J ends lost 6 bases and 5 bases, in that order; junction bases with no gene match: 7. This CDR3 has 14 residues. CDR3 sequence: CASSPDRGWTEAFF. The CDR3 DNA is TGTGCCAGCAGCCCGGACAGGGGATGGACTGAAGCTTTCTTT.

The V and J genes are TRBV18 and TRBJ1-1; D might be TRBD1 (5 bases). CDR1 is KGHSH and CDR2 is LQKENI in the germline V gene. V lost 3 bases and J 3 bases, leaving 14 bases between the germline ends. The length of the CDR3 is 15 residues. The CDR3 spells CASSPPRGGDTEAFF. The DNA for the CDR3 is TGTGCCAGCTCACCGCCCCGGGGAGGGGACACTGAAGCTTTCTTT.

This sequence joins TRBV5-1 and TRBJ1-6; 7 nucleotides align to TRBD1. CDR1 is SGHRS and CDR2 is YFSETQ in the germline V gene. V trimming: 4 bases; J trimming: 8 bases; junction bases outside the gene matches: 9. There are 15 residues in the CDR3. The CDR3 region has the DNA TGCGCCAGCAGCGATCAACAGGGGAACCATTCACCCCTCCACTTT. This encodes CASSDQQGNHSPLHF.

The chain combines TRBV24-1 with TRBJ1-2, with D maybe TRBD1 (5 bases). Trimming removed 7 bases from V and 8 bases from J, with 13 bases in between. The CDR3 runs to 12 residues. CDR1 is KGHDR and CDR2 is SFDVKD in the germline V gene. The CDR3 bases are TGTGCCACCAGCCTTACAGGTTGGGGCTACACCTTC. The encoded protein is CATSLTGWGYTF.